Following are 6 T cell receptor beta chains from one sample sequenced in a study of blood T cells in healthy people across ages. A sample-barcoded 5' primer and a J-beta primer mix were used in a second PCR of about 6 to 12 cycles. A single record per CDR3 protein comes from TCRdb applying MiXCR to the 5' RACE reads. The sample lists about 590,000 distinct CDR3 sequences; 25% to 30% were seen once. The sample comprised blood. Receptor source: an elderly woman in good health.

This clonotype was seen only a few times. This could be a read error, since a much larger clone is one nucleotide away. The chain links TRBV7-6 to TRBJ2-1, with 8 positions matching TRBD2. Germline V gene data show CDR1 as SGHVS and CDR2 as FNYEAQ. CDR3 length: 16 amino acids. V was pared by 1 base and J by 7 bases, with 9 bases of the junction left unmatched. In DNA, the CDR3 is TGTGCCAGCAGCTTAGATGGCCGGGGGGGCAGGAATGAGCAGTTCTTC. Translated: CASSLDGRGGRNEQFF.

This clonotype was seen more than once but under ten times. The chain combines TRBV4-2 with TRBJ1-6, with 7 bases aligning to TRBD1. The CDR3 has 16 residues. The J segment lost 9 bases and the V segment lost 6 bases, leaving 14 bases of the junction unmatched. Germline V gene lookup returns CDR1 LGHNA and CDR2 YNFKEQ. The CDR3 DNA reads as TGTGCCAGCAGTGAATCGACGGGACAGAGGATTTCACCCCTCCACTTT. This sequence encodes CASSESTGQRISPLHF.

This chain's CDR3 is CASSLTSANTGELFF. CDR3 nucleotides: TGTGCCAGCAGTCTGACTTCCGCGAACACCGGGGAGCTGTTTTTT. The chain links TRBV12-3 or TRBV12-4 to TRBJ2-2, with no clear D. The CDR3 length is 15 residues. Trimming left V 5 bases short and J 0 bases short, with 10 bases between.

This clonotype was seen ten or more times. This chain joins TRBV27 and TRBJ1-2; 7 bases line up with TRBD1. The J segment lost 4 bases and the V segment lost 6 bases, leaving 11 bases of the junction unmatched. Germline V lookup: CDR1 MNHEY, CDR2 SMNVEV (reference sequence). This CDR3 has 15 amino acids. CDR3 sequence: CASSPSLQGGYGYTF. DNA for the CDR3: TGTGCCAGCAGCCCGAGCTTGCAGGGGGGCTATGGCTACACCTTC.

This clonotype occurred many times. The rearrangement uses TRBV4-1 and TRBJ2-3; D may correspond to TRBD1 or TRBD2 (5 bases each). The ends were cut back, 0 bases at V and 14 bases at J, with 15 bases in the middle. CDR3 size: 13 residues. CDR1 and CDR2 (germline): MGHRA, YSYEKL. The CDR3 is CASSQEGPLGRYF. Here the CDR3 DNA reads TGCGCCAGCAGCCAAGAGGGACCCTTGGGGCGGTATTTT.

Of note for this clonotype: A read error may explain this, as a much larger clone is one base away. The chain recombines TRBV9 with TRBJ2-1; 9 bases agree with TRBD1. Per the germline V gene, CDR1 is SGDLS and CDR2 is YYNGEE. Trimming took 1 base from V and 12 from J; bases not matched to a gene: 8. CDR3 size: 14 residues. The CDR3 spells CASSVRQGEGVQFF. The CDR3 DNA reads TGTGCCAGCAGCGTAAGACAGGGGGAAGGTGTGCAGTTCTTC.